This T cell receptor beta chain was observed in a study of cytomegalovirus exposure and HLA in healthy donors. Germline V gene data show CDR1 as SGHNT and CDR2 as YYREEE (reference sequence). This CDR3 has 14 amino acids. V lost 3 bases and J lost 5; bases outside the gene matches: 2. Use of 60 Vbeta and 13 Jbeta primers characterized the PCR. Clones were sequenced by immunoSEQ multiplex PCR, and TCRdb holds only the in-frame ones, with some missing. The table lists about 190,000 clones, around 79% of them singletons, with 1.6% in the top ten. The sequenced sample was PBMCs. The chain has TRBV5-4 and TRBJ1-3; 10 bases fit TRBD1. The receptor comes from a woman aged 18-29 years in good health and CMV-seronegative. CDR3 amino acids: CASSSGQGRNTIYF. For the CDR3, the DNA is TGTGCCAGCAGCTCGGGACAGGGGAGAAACACCATATATTTT. The complete variable domain, with remaining parts taken from reference TRBV5-4 and TRBJ1-3, reads ETGVTQSPTHLIKTRGQQVTLRCSSQSGHNTVSWYQQALGQGPQFIFQYYREEENGRGNFPPRFSGLQFPNYSSELNVNALELDDSALYLCASSSGQGRNTIYFGEGSWLTVV.